These 8 T cell receptor beta chains share one sample of origin, sequenced in a study of T cell responses to AZD1222 COVID-19 vaccine (dated by TCRdb to the early 2020s). Library construction relied on the immunoSEQ multiplex PCR assay. This immuneACCESS table, as held by TCRdb, lists in-frame sequences with V and J called but not all clones. Of the missing ones, under half trace to an unresolved V gene in checked studies; the others have no known cause. The sample table holds 200,000 or so clones, of which around 90% were seen once. The ten largest clones represent 7.7% of the sample. This specimen's time point label, per the study, means: baseline before first vaccination. The sample here was peripheral blood, taken on day 0 of AZD1222 vaccination. The origin of the receptors is an adult in good health.

V is TRBV4-2 and J is TRBJ1-5; D might be TRBD1 (6 bases). V dropped 4 bases and J dropped 0 bases, with 10 bases sitting between them. This CDR3 has 15 amino acids. Germline CDR1 LGHNA, CDR2 YNFKEQ. CDR3 sequence: CASSPPGDSNQPQHF. CDR3 nucleotide sequence: TGTGCCAGCAGCCCGCCAGGGGATAGCAATCAGCCCCAGCATTTT.

The chain has TRBV28 and TRBJ2-2, with a weak D call TRBD1 (6 bases). This CDR3 has 16 residues. The V gene's germline CDR1 is MDHEN and CDR2 SYDVKM. V gave up 3 bases and J gave up 7 bases, with 18 bases separating them. The chain's CDR3 is CASSFGSQGLIGELFF. CDR3 DNA: TGTGCCAGCAGTTTCGGGTCCCAGGGGCTGATCGGGGAGCTGTTTTTT. The entire variable domain, with the rest obtained from reference TRBV28 and TRBJ2-2, is as follows: DVKVTQSSRYLVKRTGEKVFLECVQDMDHENMFWYRQDPGLGLRLIYFSYDVKMKEKGDIPEGYSVSREKKERFSLILESASTNQTSMYLCASSFGSQGLIGELFFGEGSRLTVL.

V usage is TRBV3-1 (or the pseudogene TRBV3-2) and J usage is TRBJ2-2; D unclear. This CDR3 is built from 13 residues. The V gene's germline CDR1 is LGHDT and CDR2 YNNKEL (reference sequence). V gave up 1 base and J gave up 4 bases, with 4 bases separating them. CDR3 sequence: CASSQASTGELFF. The CDR3 region has the DNA TGTGCCAGCAGCCAAGCAAGCACCGGGGAGCTGTTTTTT.

The chain couples TRBV25-1 to TRBJ2-2; TRBD2 agrees at 8 bases. Per the germline V gene, CDR1 is MGHDK and CDR2 is SYGVNS. V trimming: 5 bases; J trimming: 2 bases; junction bases outside the gene matches: 4. The length of the CDR3 is 15 residues. CDR3 in amino acids: CASSPRGGNTGELFF. The CDR3 DNA follows: TGTGCCAGCAGTCCTCGGGGGGGTAACACCGGGGAGCTGTTTTTT.

V is TRBV29-1 and J is TRBJ1-5, with D unclear. CDR1 is SQVTM, CDR2 ANQGSEA, per germline. The CDR3 totals 13 residues. The V and J ends lost 7 bases and 3 bases respectively, with 13 bases between them. CDR3 sequence reads: CSARHSANQPQHF. CDR3 sequence (DNA): TGCAGCGCAAGACACTCAGCCAATCAGCCCCAGCATTTT.

This clone has a handful of counts. The rearrangement joins TRBV5-1 to TRBJ2-4; the D is unclear. Trimming took off 0 bases at V and 7 bases at J, with 11 bases between the two ends. The germline V gene encodes CDR1 SGHRS and CDR2 YFSETQ. The CDR3 covers 14 residues. This chain's CDR3 is CASSLGQPRNIQYF. The DNA of the CDR3 is TGCGCCAGCAGCTTGGGCCAGCCGCGCAACATTCAGTACTTC. The variable domain in full, completed from reference TRBV5-1 and TRBJ2-4, reads KAGVTQTPRYLIKTRGQQVTLSCSPISGHRSVSWYQQTPGQGLQFLFEYFSETQRNKGNFPGRFSGRQFSNSRSEMNVSTLELGDSALYLCASSLGQPRNIQYFGAGTRLSVL.

V usage is TRBV6-5 and J usage is TRBJ2-7; TRBD2 agrees at 8 bases. The germline gives CDR1 MNHEY, CDR2 SVGAGI. The CDR3 totals 16 residues. Losses at the gene ends were 4 bases for V and 7 bases for J; bases not matched to a gene: 15. CDR3 DNA: TGTGCCAGCAGTTTCGGACGAAGTAGCGGGGTGGTGGAGCAGTACTTC. This translates into CASSFGRSSGVVEQYF.

The chain has TRBV5-4 and TRBJ1-2, with a tentative D call TRBD1 (5 bases). The CDR3 length is 15 residues. The V and J ends lost 0 bases and 0 bases respectively, with 9 bases between them. Germline-derived CDR1 and CDR2 are SGHNT and YYREEE (reference sequence). CDR3 in amino acids: CASSLVGGTNYGYTF. CDR3 coding DNA: TGTGCCAGCAGCTTGGTTGGGGGTACTAACTATGGCTACACCTTC. Combining the CDR3 with reference TRBV5-4 and TRBJ1-2 gives the whole variable domain ETGVTQSPTHLIKTRGQQVTLRCSSQSGHNTVSWYQQALGQGPQFIFQYYREEENGRGNFPPRFSGLQFPNYSSELNVNALELDDSALYLCASSLVGGTNYGYTFGSGTRLTVV.